This entry features one T cell receptor beta chain sequence. The data belong to a study of cytomegalovirus exposure and HLA in healthy donors. CDR1 SNHLY and CDR2 FYNNEI come from the germline V gene. There are 13 residues in the CDR3. V lost 6 bases, J lost 7 bases, and 15 bases lay in between. Produced via immunoSEQ multiplex PCR; TCRdb's table is partial and in-frame only. The table shows about 98,000 clones, with roughly 84% occurring only once. Sequenced: PBMCs. This TCR came from a man aged 18 to 30 in good health and CMV-seropositive. This chain joins TRBV2 and TRBJ2-5; the D gene is possibly TRBD2 (5 bases). The CDR3 region has the DNA TGTGCCAGCAGGGGTGAGGGAGTAGGGACCCAGTACTTC. Encoded protein: CASRGEGVGTQYF.